One and the same sample provided the 22 T cell receptor beta chains below, sequenced in a study of tumor and adjacent non-tumor tissue in lung cancer. The library came from three nested PCR rounds adapted from ARM-PCR protocols. A single record per CDR3 protein comes from TCRdb applying MiXCR to the multiplex PCR reads. The sample lists fewer than 55,000 distinct CDR3 sequences; roughly two thirds were seen once. This sample's RNA came from whole unsorted tissue. Distant lung tissue was collected more than 3 cm away from the tumor edge. The sequencing input was distant non-tumor lung tissue. These receptors originate from a woman between 40 and 55 years old with non-small cell lung cancer.

This clonotype was seen repeatedly, ten times or more. This sequence joins TRBV4-2 and TRBJ2-5, with D perhaps being TRBD1 or TRBD2 (5 bases each). CDR1 LGHNA and CDR2 YNFKEQ come from the germline V gene. This CDR3 comprises 16 residues. The V end was cut by 2 bases, the J end by 4 bases, with 17 bases between. The CDR3 region has the DNA TGTGCCAGCAGCCAAATATCCGGTGGGGGAGTAGAGACCCAGTACTTC. As protein: CASSQISGGGVETQYF.

This clonotype was counted once. The chain has TRBV11-2 and TRBJ1-1; the D gene is possibly TRBD1 (5 bases). CDR1 SGHAT and CDR2 FQNNGV come from the germline V gene. Trimming stripped 2 bases from V and 5 bases from J, with 15 bases between. CDR3 length equals 15 residues. The CDR3 coding sequence is TGTGCCAGCAGCTTACCATTGGGGGGGGGAACTGAAGCTTTCTTT. Translation gives CASSLPLGGGTEAFF.

In regard to this clonotype: A read error may account for a junction end that differs from germline. The chain employs TRBV6-5 and TRBJ2-7; possible D gene TRBD1, 5 bases. Germline V gene data show CDR1 as MNHEY and CDR2 as SVGAGI. This CDR3 comprises 14 residues. CDR3: CANSSPSKGYEQYF. The CDR3 bases are TGTGCCAACAGTTCCCCTAGTAAGGGGTACGAGCAGTACTTT.

About this clonotype itself: One end of the junction fails to match germline, which may point to a read error. J is TRBJ1-1 and V is TRBV11-3; the D is unclear. Germline lookup yields CDR1 SGHNT and CDR2 YENEEA. There are 14 residues in the CDR3. CDR3 nucleotides: TGTGCCAGAGGCCGCTTATCCCTGACCACTGAGGCTTTCTTT. Translated, it gives CARGRLSLTTEAFF.

About this clonotype: Here the CDR3 omits its conserved ending phenylalanine or tryptophan, so a read error is the likely source. This chain uses TRBV12-3 or TRBV12-4 with TRBJ2-3; 8 nucleotides align to TRBD1. The CDR3 sequence is 13 residues long. The CDR3 reads CASTGQGTDAQYL. The CDR3 DNA sequence: TGTGCCAGCACCGGACAGGGCACAGATGCGCAGTATTTG.

This chain links TRBV28 with TRBJ2-7, with D possibly called TRBD1 or TRBD2 (5 bases each). CDR1 and CDR2 from the germline V gene are MDHEN and SYDVKM. This CDR3 spans 14 amino acids. Trimming took off 6 bases at V and 2 bases at J, with 14 bases between the two ends. In DNA, the CDR3 is TGTGCCAGCAGACTGGGACGGCAAACCTACGAGCAGTACTTC. It translates to CASRLGRQTYEQYF.

Only a few counts were recorded for this clonotype. The CDR3 does not close with the conserved phenylalanine or tryptophan, likely indicating a read error. The V call is TRBV14, the J call TRBJ1-1; D is perhaps TRBD1 (5 bases). Looked up from germline, CDR1 is SGHDN and CDR2 is FVKESK. V shed 3 bases and J shed 0 bases, with 8 bases lying between them. The CDR3 contains 14 residues. The CDR3 loop reads CASSQAGMNTEAFS. CDR3 bases: TGTGCCAGCAGCCAGGCAGGGATGAACACTGAAGCTTTCTCT.

To note about this clonotype: A much larger clone differs by one base, so this may be a read error. The chain employs TRBV10-3 and TRBJ2-3; TRBD2 aligns across 8 bases. The CDR3 loop spans 13 amino acids. Germline values: CDR1 ENHRY, CDR2 SYGVKD. As DNA, the CDR3 is TGTGTCATCGTGCCGGGAGGGGAAGATACGCAGTATTTT. It encodes CVIVPGGEDTQYF.

Turning to this clonotype: One base away lies a much larger clone, so this may be a sequencing read error. V is TRBV28 and J is TRBJ2-7; 10 bases are shared with TRBD1. CDR1 is MDHEN and CDR2 is SYDVKM in the germline V gene. The CDR3 has 14 amino acids. Trimming at V came to 5 bases and at J to 9 bases, leaving 10 bases not matched to a gene. The CDR3 region has the DNA TGTGCCAGCAGTCCGAGACAGGGGGCGCGGAGGCAGTACTTC. The encoded protein is CASSPRQGARRQYF.

As concerns this clonotype: This may stem from a read error, because a much larger clone lies one nucleotide away. V gene TRBV6-5 combines with J gene TRBJ1-4, with D uncertain. Germline CDR1 reads MNHEY; CDR2 reads SVGAGI. This CDR3 has 15 amino acids. CDR3 bases: TGTGCCAGCGGTTACTCGGGGTGGACTAATGAAAAACTGTTTTTT. Encoded protein: CASGYSGWTNEKLFF.

Points on this clonotype: An end of the junction differs from the germline gene, which may be a read error. This sequence joins TRBV6-5 and TRBJ1-5, with D maybe TRBD1 (5 bases). In germline, CDR1 is MNHEY, CDR2 SVGAGI. The CDR3 runs 14 residues. The CDR3 protein is CASSATESNQPRHF. For the CDR3, the DNA is TGTGCCAGCAGTGCGACAGAGAGCAATCAGCCCCGGCATTTT.

This clonotype was seen repeatedly, ten times or more. The chain employs TRBV7-8 and TRBJ2-7, with D unclear. Germline lookup yields CDR1 SGHVS and CDR2 FQNEAQ. V lost 2 bases and J lost 0, with 8 bases in between. CDR3 size: 14 residues. The CDR3 bases are TGTGCCAGCAGCTTAAACGATTACTCCTACGAGCAGTACTTC. Protein product: CASSLNDYSYEQYF.

In regard to this clonotype: One junction end does not reproduce the germline sequence, and a read error may be involved. Written as DNA, the CDR3 is TGTGCCAGCAGGATGGGCGGGGCGAACACCAGGGAGCTGTTTTTT. Translation: CASRMGGANTRELFF. The V call is TRBV28, the J call TRBJ2-2; D perhaps matches TRBD2 (6 bases). CDR1 and CDR2 (germline): MDHEN, SYDVKM. This CDR3 contains 15 residues.

A word on this clonotype: One junction end does not reproduce the germline sequence, and a read error may be involved. V and J are TRBV6-1 and TRBJ2-1; possible D gene TRBD1, 6 bases. This CDR3 comprises 14 residues. CDR1 is MNHNS, CDR2 SASEGT, per germline. The CDR3 DNA reads TGTGTCAGCAAGGACGGGACATCCTACAATGAGCATTTCTTC. Amino acids: CVSKDGTSYNEHFF.

This clonotype ranks as medium-sized. The CDR3 reads CASSLGGDVMAQYF. In DNA, the CDR3 is TGTGCCAGCAGCTTGGGGGGGGACGTGATGGCCCAGTACTTC. The chain has TRBV11-3 and TRBJ2-5; the match to TRBD2 covers 7 bases. The CDR3 runs to 14 residues. The V gene's germline CDR1 is SGHNT and CDR2 YENEEA. The junction had 10 bases not matched to a gene; V was cut back by 3 bases and J by 9 bases. The whole variable domain, filled in from reference TRBV11-3 and TRBJ2-5, reads EAGVVQSPRYKIIEKKQPVAFWCNPISGHNTLYWYLQNLGQGPELLIRYENEEAVDDSQLPKDRFSAERLKGVDSTLKIQPAELGDSAVYLCASSLGGDVMAQYFGPGTRLLVL.

The rearrangement links TRBV11-2 to TRBJ2-3; 9 bases are a match to TRBD2. Per germline, CDR1 SGHAT and CDR2 FQNNGV. The CDR3 is made up of 17 amino acids. Trimming cost V 10 bases and J 5 bases; bases outside gene matches: 19. The DNA of the CDR3 is TGTGCCAACAGATTAGGAGGTAGCGGGGGCTACAGAGATACGCAGTATTTT. Its protein is CANRLGGSGGYRDTQYF.

V usage is TRBV11-2 and J usage is TRBJ2-3; tentatively, D is TRBD1 (6 bases). Trimming stripped 8 bases from V and 7 bases from J, with 25 bases between. Germline CDR1 is SGHAT and CDR2 is FQNNGV. This CDR3 region has 16 residues. CDR3 sequence reads: CASCPGIRGRGNTQYF. The DNA of the CDR3 is TGTGCCAGCTGCCCAGGGATTCGGGGCAGGGGTAATACGCAGTATTTT.

Details on this clonotype: As the CDR3 is not closed by the conserved phenylalanine or tryptophan, this likely results from a read error. The rearrangement links TRBV11-1 to TRBJ2-2; D is unclear. CDR3 length: 15 amino acids. Germline values: CDR1 SGHAT, CDR2 FQDESV (reference sequence). CDR3 sequence reads: CAGSSRAIGTGELFS. Written as DNA, the CDR3 is TGTGCCGGCAGTTCCCGGGCAATAGGAACCGGGGAGCTGTTTTCT.

Concerning this clonotype itself: A clone one base away is much larger, so this may be a read error. V is TRBV12-3 or TRBV12-4 and J is TRBJ1-4; the D is unclear. This CDR3 comprises 12 residues. This CDR3 is CVSRHFNEKLLF. The CDR3 bases are TGTGTCAGCAGACACTTTAATGAAAAACTGCTTTTT.

The V gene is TRBV6-6, the J gene TRBJ2-1; either TRBD1 or TRBD2 may supply D (5 bases each). The CDR3 has 14 residues. Germline CDR1 and CDR2: MNHNY and SVGAGI (reference sequence). Trimming shortened V by 9 bases and J by 10 bases, and 22 bases separated the two germline ends. In DNA, the CDR3 is TGTGCCAGGAGACTGGGGGATAGATCGCGGGAGCAGTTCTTC. Translated, it gives CARRLGDRSREQFF.

With respect to this clonotype: The junction departs from germline at one end; a sequencing error may be responsible. The chain carries TRBV6-5 and TRBJ2-2, with D possibly matching TRBD2 (6 bases). This CDR3 has 18 amino acids. Germline assignment: CDR1 MNHEY and CDR2 SVGAGI. The CDR3 nucleotides are TGCGCCAGCGGTTACTCGAAGCTAGCGAGGGTTACCACCGGGGAGCTGTTTTTT. The encoded protein is CASGYSKLARVTTGELFF.

About this clonotype: This could be a read error, since a much larger clone is one nucleotide away. CDR3 sequence (DNA): TGCAGTGCTGAGCCAGGACGAGGCCAAGAGACCCGGTACTTC. Protein: CSAEPGRGQETRYF. The V gene is TRBV20-1, the J gene TRBJ2-5; D gene unclear. There are 14 residues in the CDR3. Looked up from germline, CDR1 is DFQATT and CDR2 is SNEGSKA (reference sequence).